These 28 T cell receptor beta chains came from one sample sequenced in a study of response to subunit inactivated influenza vaccine. TCRdb passed the RT-PCR reads through MiXCR, listing each CDR3 protein once. Here the sample spans approximately 500,000 distinct CDR3 sequences, approximately 13% being singletons. The sample here was PBMCs from blood, taken around seven weeks after vaccination. The receptors come from a man aged 50 to 59 who received an inactivated influenza vaccine.

The chain has TRBV5-1 and TRBJ2-5; 8 positions match TRBD2. The CDR3 contains 15 residues. The trim removed 7 bases at V and 7 bases at J, leaving 15 bases unmatched. Germline V gene lookup returns CDR1 SGHRS and CDR2 YFSETQ. The CDR3 DNA reads as TGCGCCAGCGGAGTGGCCAGCGGGGGCTTGGTGACCCAGTACTTC. Protein sequence: CASGVASGGLVTQYF.

The chain has TRBV14 and TRBJ2-7; D perhaps matches TRBD1 (6 bases). The germline V gene has CDR1 SGHDN and CDR2 FVKESK. The V end lost 1 base, the J end lost 4 bases, and 14 bases lay between the germline ends. The CDR3 runs to 15 residues. The CDR3 loop reads CASSQATGKGYEQYF. CDR3 in DNA: TGTGCCAGCAGCCAAGCTACAGGGAAAGGTTACGAGCAGTACTTC.

In its sample, this clonotype was seen a few times. This chain joins TRBV20-1 and TRBJ2-2, with a possible D match to TRBD2 (5 bases). V lost 4 bases and J lost 3, with 18 bases in between. The CDR3 length is 16 residues. Germline V lookup: CDR1 DFQATT, CDR2 SNEGSKA (reference sequence). The CDR3 DNA follows: TGCAGTGCTACCGGGCCCCCTACTAGGCACACCGGGGAGCTGTTTTTT. The encoded protein is CSATGPPTRHTGELFF.

The J gene is TRBJ2-3, the V gene TRBV6-5; tentatively, D is TRBD2 (7 bases). CDR1 MNHEY and CDR2 SVGAGI come from the germline V gene. The V and J ends lost 2 bases and 6 bases respectively, with 15 bases between them. The CDR3 length is 15 residues. In nucleotides, the CDR3 is TGTGCCAGCAGTTACCGGGCGGGGGCGTATGATACGCAGTATTTT. Translated: CASSYRAGAYDTQYF.

This clonotype was observed at least ten times. The chain uses TRBV29-1 and TRBJ2-5; maybe TRBD2 (5 bases). Germline V gives CDR1 SQVTM, CDR2 ANQGSEA. CDR3 length equals 11 residues. The V and J ends lost 3 bases and 6 bases respectively, with 8 bases between them. The CDR3 sequence: CSVDGGQTQYF. CDR3 nucleotides: TGCAGCGTTGATGGAGGCCAGACCCAGTACTTC.

The chain has TRBV7-2 and TRBJ2-7, with TRBD1 identical over 8 bases. With V trimmed by 5 bases and J by 4 bases, 16 bases remained unmatched. Germline V gene sequence: CDR1 SGHTA, CDR2 FQGNSA. This CDR3 contains 17 residues. CDR3: CASSRRTGQGIGYEQYF. In DNA, the CDR3 is TGTGCCAGCAGCCGACGTACTGGACAGGGTATAGGGTACGAGCAGTACTTC.

This clonotype was counted many times. The chain employs TRBV7-8 and TRBJ2-4; D ambiguous. The CDR3 extends over 14 amino acids. Trimming pared 7 bases from V and 0 bases from J, leaving 10 bases between. Germline CDR1 SGHVS, CDR2 FQNEAQ. The CDR3 DNA sequence: TGTGCCAGCACAGCACTTACAGCCAAAAACATTCAGTACTTC. Its protein is CASTALTAKNIQYF.

This clonotype was detected only a few times. The CDR3 sequence is CATGHGNQPQHF. The CDR3 DNA is TGTGCCACGGGACACGGTAATCAGCCCCAGCATTTT. This chain connects TRBV10-3 to TRBJ1-5; D is possibly TRBD1 (6 bases). Per germline, CDR1 ENHRY and CDR2 SYGVKD. The CDR3 covers 12 residues. Trimming took 10 bases from V and 4 from J, leaving 11 bases between them.

The table lists this clonotype with many counts. The chain is built from TRBV5-1 and TRBJ2-7; TRBD1 is a possible D gene (6 bases). Trimming cost V 0 bases and J 5 bases, with 18 bases left between them. Germline assignment: CDR1 SGHRS and CDR2 YFSETQ. The CDR3 has 16 residues. CDR3 nucleotides: TGCGCCAGCAGCTTGGGTTCGGGACACAATCCCCACGAGCAGTACTTC. Translation: CASSLGSGHNPHEQYF.

The chain employs TRBV12-3 or TRBV12-4 and TRBJ2-1; D might be TRBD1 (6 bases). This CDR3 spans 13 amino acids. Trimming pared 7 bases from V and 6 bases from J, leaving 13 bases between. CDR3 sequence reads: CASTLDRFNEQFF. In DNA form, the CDR3 reads TGTGCCAGCACCCTGGACAGATTCAATGAGCAGTTCTTC.

This clonotype was seen only a few times. This rearrangement joins TRBV25-1 to TRBJ2-1; perhaps TRBD2 as D (6 bases). V was cut by 8 bases and J by 5 bases, with 13 bases left in between. The CDR3 covers 13 residues. Germline loops: CDR1 MGHDK, CDR2 SYGVNS. The CDR3 protein is CASGWTGDNEQFF. Here the CDR3 DNA reads TGTGCCAGCGGATGGACGGGGGACAATGAGCAGTTCTTC.

This clonotype was seen more than once but under ten times. V is TRBV6-2 or TRBV6-3 and J is TRBJ1-5, with no clear D. The CDR3 has 14 residues. V was trimmed by 5 bases and J by 7 bases, leaving 15 bases between them. The germline gives CDR1 MNHEY, CDR2 SVGEGT. The CDR3 protein is CASSNPGRVQPQHF. The DNA of the CDR3 is TGTGCCAGCAGTAACCCCGGACGAGTCCAGCCCCAGCATTTT.

The chain carries TRBV3-1 and TRBJ1-1, with TRBD1 matching over 9 bases. Germline CDR1 LGHDT, CDR2 YNNKEL (reference sequence). V was clipped by 2 bases and J by 0 bases; unmatched bases: 10. This CDR3 has 18 amino acids. The CDR3: CASSQYIPGQGMNTEAFF. DNA for the CDR3: TGTGCCAGCAGCCAATACATACCGGGACAGGGAATGAACACTGAAGCTTTCTTT.

This rearrangement joins TRBV28 to TRBJ1-5, with 8 bases matching TRBD1. Germline CDR1 and CDR2: MDHEN and SYDVKM. The CDR3 has 14 residues. V dropped 5 bases and J dropped 7; count of bases not matched to a gene: 7. CDR3 sequence reads: CASSGDRPRQPQHF. Here the CDR3 DNA reads TGTGCCAGCAGTGGGGACAGGCCACGCCAGCCCCAGCATTTT.

This clonotype showed up many times. CDR3 in amino acids: CASSVRQTDTQYF. The CDR3 DNA reads as TGTGCCAGCAGCGTCCGACAAACAGATACGCAGTATTTT. V is TRBV9 and J is TRBJ2-3; D is undetermined. The ends were cut back, 2 bases at V and 3 bases at J, with 7 bases in the middle. Germline lookup yields CDR1 SGDLS and CDR2 YYNGEE. This CDR3 has 13 amino acids.

The rearrangement uses TRBV7-9 and TRBJ2-5; no clear D. Germline CDR1 is SEHNR and CDR2 is FQNEAQ (reference sequence). The CDR3 has 17 amino acids. V dropped 3 bases and J dropped 0 bases, with 17 bases sitting between them. The CDR3 coding sequence is TGTGCCAGCAGCTTTTTTGTCATCCCGGAATACCAAGAGACCCAGTACTTC. Its translation: CASSFFVIPEYQETQYF.

This clonotype turned up a few times. This chain uses TRBV12-3 or TRBV12-4 with TRBJ2-2, with a weak D call TRBD2 (5 bases). This CDR3 is built from 14 residues. V shed 1 base and J shed 6 bases, with 9 bases lying between them. CDR3 residues: CASSLGGKAGELFF. CDR3 in DNA: TGTGCCAGCAGTTTAGGAGGGAAGGCCGGGGAGCTGTTTTTT.

A few counts support this clonotype. The chain recombines TRBV6-2 or TRBV6-3 with TRBJ2-1; D is possibly TRBD1 or TRBD2 (6 bases each). Trimming shortened V by 2 bases and J by 0 bases, and 11 bases separated the two germline ends. Germline CDR1 and CDR2: MNHEY and SVGEGT. The CDR3 has 16 residues. The CDR3 sequence: CASSYRGLSSYNEQFF. CDR3 DNA: TGTGCCAGCAGTTACCGGGGGCTCTCCTCCTACAATGAGCAGTTCTTC.

This clonotype was observed a few times. This chain uses TRBV12-3 or TRBV12-4 with TRBJ2-1, with 9 bases that match TRBD2. V trimming: 5 bases; J trimming: 6 bases; junction bases outside the gene matches: 11. This CDR3 contains 16 residues. As DNA, the CDR3 is TGTGCCAGCAGTCCCTTGGATAGCGGGAGAGGCAATGAGCAGTTCTTC. Protein sequence: CASSPLDSGRGNEQFF.

The chain employs TRBV7-2 and TRBJ2-2, with D maybe TRBD2 (5 bases). Germline assignment: CDR1 SGHTA and CDR2 FQGNSA. This CDR3 comprises 15 residues. V lost 4 bases, J lost 9 bases, and 18 bases lay in between. CDR3 region: CASSSPPLADRELFF. The CDR3, as DNA: TGTGCCAGCAGCTCCCCACCGCTAGCCGACCGGGAGCTGTTTTTT.

The rearrangement joins TRBV7-9 to TRBJ2-7; D is possibly TRBD1 (7 bases). From germline, CDR1 is SEHNR and CDR2 FQNEAQ (reference sequence). The CDR3 extends over 16 amino acids. Trimming left V 6 bases short and J 0 bases short, with 18 bases between. CDR3 sequence reads: CASSRLGGTDSYEQYF. The CDR3 coding sequence is TGTGCCAGCAGTCGCCTAGGGGGGACAGACTCCTACGAGCAGTACTTC.

The gene calls are TRBV6-5 and TRBJ2-3, with TRBD2 as a possible D gene (6 bases). V gave up 0 bases and J gave up 2 bases, with 12 bases separating them. Germline V lookup: CDR1 MNHEY, CDR2 SVGAGI. The CDR3 is 16 residues long. CDR3 DNA: TGTGCCAGCAGTTACTCGGGAGGTTATACCACAGATACGCAGTATTTT. This codes for CASSYSGGYTTDTQYF.

The gene calls are TRBV5-1 and TRBJ2-7, with D tentatively TRBD2 (7 bases). The CDR3 is 15 amino acids. Germline V lookup: CDR1 SGHRS, CDR2 YFSETQ. V was shortened by 1 base and J by 6 bases, with 17 bases between the two germline ends. The CDR3 DNA reads TGCGCCAGCAGCTTGAACTCCGGGGGGCTGGCCGAGCAGTACTTC. Translated, it gives CASSLNSGGLAEQYF.

This clonotype was seen more than once but under ten times. The chain recombines TRBV4-1 with TRBJ2-3, with D tentatively TRBD1 (6 bases). The germline V gene has CDR1 MGHRA and CDR2 YSYEKL. V was pared by 1 base and J by 2 bases, with 10 bases between. CDR3 length: 15 residues. The CDR3 nucleotides read TGCGCCAGCAGCCAAGCGGGACACCCCACAGATACGCAGTATTTT. Protein sequence: CASSQAGHPTDTQYF.

The gene calls are TRBV20-1 and TRBJ2-1; TRBD1 is a possible D gene (6 bases). From germline, CDR1 is DFQATT and CDR2 SNEGSKA (reference sequence). This CDR3 spans 16 amino acids. V lost 0 bases and J lost 2, with 14 bases in between. This chain's CDR3 is CSAREVRGQTYNEQFF. The CDR3 region has the DNA TGCAGTGCTAGAGAGGTCAGGGGACAAACCTACAATGAGCAGTTCTTC.

The chain recombines TRBV12-3 or TRBV12-4 with TRBJ1-4, with D unclear. The CDR3 totals 14 residues. Trimming stripped 4 bases from V and 5 bases from J, with 11 bases between. The CDR3 loop reads CASSSWTANEKLFF. For the CDR3, the DNA is TGTGCCAGCAGTTCGTGGACGGCAAATGAAAAACTGTTTTTT.

This clonotype was counted only a few times. The rearrangement joins TRBV7-9 to TRBJ2-7; D gene ambiguous. Germline CDR1 SEHNR, CDR2 FQNEAQ (reference sequence). The CDR3 sequence is 15 residues long. V shed 1 base and J shed 2 bases, with 12 bases lying between them. The CDR3 sequence is CASSLVGRSTYEQYF. CDR3 DNA: TGTGCCAGCAGCTTAGTCGGCAGGAGCACCTACGAGCAGTACTTC.

This chain links TRBV12-3 or TRBV12-4 with TRBJ2-1; 7 bases line up with TRBD1. V gave up 6 bases and J gave up 14 bases; unmatched junction bases: 10. CDR3 length equals 12 residues. CDR3 sequence reads: CASSRAGTEKFF. CDR3 nucleotide sequence: TGTGCCAGCAGCCGCGCCGGGACAGAGAAGTTCTTC.